The source of this T cell receptor beta chain is a study of shared clonotypes between healthy human individuals. The germline CDR1 and CDR2 sequences are ENHRY and SYGVKD. The CDR3 totals 14 residues. Trimming removed 2 bases from V and 0 bases from J, with 2 bases in between. CD8 cells classed as naive were CD45RO-negative and positively selected for CCR7, excluding terminally differentiated effector memory CD45RA+ cells. Study-wide results and limits: The researchers took only blood, and tissue repertoires probably look different. Naive subsets, compared against memory subsets, generally had larger estimated richness values. The genetic and exposure-history diversity represented was limited by few donors.

Concerning this clone itself: Its specificity is unknown.

Using immunoSEQ multiplex PCR, the repertoire was profiled, and TCRdb retains in-frame clones only, with some absent. This table holds millions of clones, just under 95% found once. The chain uses TRBV10-3 and TRBJ1-6; the D is unclear. What was sequenced was naive CD8+ T cells sorted from blood. The TCR originated in a man aged 18 to 30 in good health. CDR3 loop: CAISESSYNSPLHF. CDR3 nucleotides: TGTGCCATCAGTGAGAGCTCCTATAATTCACCCCTCCACTTT.